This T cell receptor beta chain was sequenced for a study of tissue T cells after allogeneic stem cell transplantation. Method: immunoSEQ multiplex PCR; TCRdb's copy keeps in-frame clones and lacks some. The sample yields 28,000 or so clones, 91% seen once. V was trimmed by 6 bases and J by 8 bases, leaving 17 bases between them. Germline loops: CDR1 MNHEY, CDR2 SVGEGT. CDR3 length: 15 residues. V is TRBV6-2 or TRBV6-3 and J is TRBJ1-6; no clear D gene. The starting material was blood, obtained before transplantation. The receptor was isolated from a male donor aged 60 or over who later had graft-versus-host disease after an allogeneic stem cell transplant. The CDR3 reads CASSLRPPSDSPLHF. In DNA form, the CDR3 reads TGTGCCAGCAGCCTCCGGCCCCCCTCCGATTCACCCCTCCACTTT.